This entry lists 20 T cell receptor beta chains sequenced from one sample in a study of blood T cell repertoires in COVID-19. Only in-frame clones appear in the TCRdb table, and some are missing; sequencing was by immunoSEQ multiplex PCR. The repertoire holds some 200,000 clones, with about 80% as singletons. The specimen sequenced was peripheral blood. These TCRs come from a woman over 75 with COVID-19, enrolled during active disease.

This chain links TRBV9 with TRBJ2-5, with D maybe TRBD2 (6 bases). Trimming shortened V by 2 bases and J by 3 bases, and 8 bases separated the two germline ends. CDR1 and CDR2 from the germline V gene are SGDLS and YYNGEE. The CDR3 runs to 13 residues. CDR3 nucleotides: TGTGCCAGCAGCGTGACGGGAGAAGAGACCCAGTACTTC. It codes for CASSVTGEETQYF.

V is TRBV7-9 and J is TRBJ1-2; a possible D gene is TRBD1 (6 bases). Trimming took off 5 bases at V and 10 bases at J, with 14 bases between the two ends. Per the germline V gene, CDR1 is SEHNR and CDR2 is FQNEAQ (reference sequence). The CDR3 is made up of 12 amino acids. The CDR3 sequence is CASSRLDSTYTF. The CDR3 DNA reads TGTGCCAGCAGCCGCTTGGACAGTACCTACACCTTC.

On this clone: Other DNA sequences in this sample translate to the same CDR3. The V call is TRBV9, the J call TRBJ2-3; weak D call: TRBD1 (5 bases). CDR1 and CDR2 (germline): SGDLS, YYNGEE. The V end lost 0 bases, the J end lost 2 bases, and 7 bases lay between the germline ends. The CDR3 runs to 14 residues. CDR3 sequence (DNA): TGTGCCAGCAGCGTAGGGACAATCACAGATACGCAGTATTTT. It codes for CASSVGTITDTQYF.

The rearrangement uses TRBV10-3 and TRBJ1-6; D is uncertain. The CDR3 spans 14 residues. Trimming took 2 bases from V and 4 from J, leaving 6 bases between them. CDR1 is ENHRY, CDR2 SYGVKD, per germline. The CDR3 coding sequence is TGTGCCATCAGTGAGGAGGGATATAATTCACCCCTCCACTTT. Amino acids: CAISEEGYNSPLHF.

This clone was recorded a few times. The rearrangement links TRBV5-4 to TRBJ2-7; 8 bases align to TRBD1. The J segment lost 5 bases and the V segment lost 1 base, leaving 14 bases of the junction unmatched. This CDR3 has 17 amino acids. The germline CDR1 and CDR2 sequences are SGHNT and YYREEE (reference sequence). CDR3 DNA: TGTGCCAGCAGCTTGCCCGGTGGGAGGACAGGGAGGAACGAGCAGTACTTC. This encodes CASSLPGGRTGRNEQYF.

The table lists this clone with a few counts. The chain carries TRBV10-3 and TRBJ2-1; D might be TRBD1 (7 bases). Trimming cost V 3 bases and J 0 bases, with 15 bases left between them. The CDR3 spans 17 residues. Germline loops: CDR1 ENHRY, CDR2 SYGVKD. Here the CDR3 reads CAISDSGGGSSYNEQFF. CDR3 bases: TGTGCCATCAGTGATTCAGGGGGAGGCAGCTCCTACAATGAGCAGTTCTTC.

This clone was seen just once. V gene TRBV29-1 combines with J gene TRBJ1-1; D is perhaps TRBD1 (5 bases). CDR1 SQVTM and CDR2 ANQGSEA come from the germline V gene. V gave up 4 bases and J gave up 7 bases, with 13 bases separating them. The length of the CDR3 is 12 residues. CDR3 DNA: TGCAGCGTTGTGGGGGGAGGGCTTGAAGCTTTCTTT. It yields the protein CSVVGGGLEAFF.

The gene calls are TRBV6-4 and TRBJ2-1; TRBD2 matches 9 bases. CDR1 and CDR2 from the germline V gene are MRHNA and SNTAGT. This CDR3 has 15 amino acids. Trimming removed 6 bases from V and 0 bases from J; junction bases left unmatched: 3. CDR3 sequence reads: CASSLSGGSYNEQFF. The CDR3 nucleotides are TGTGCCAGCAGCCTTAGCGGGGGCTCCTACAATGAGCAGTTCTTC.

The CDR3 coding sequence is TGTGCCAGTAGTTTCGCCGGGTCATCAGGGATAGCTTTCTTT. This sequence encodes CASSFAGSSGIAFF. This chain links TRBV19 with TRBJ1-1; D is perhaps TRBD1 (5 bases). Germline V gives CDR1 LNHDA, CDR2 SQIVND (reference sequence). Trimming removed 5 bases from V and 10 bases from J, with 20 bases in between. The CDR3 is 14 amino acids.

This chain connects TRBV6-5 to TRBJ1-5; 7 nucleotides align to TRBD1. The CDR3 runs 14 residues. The germline V gene has CDR1 MNHEY and CDR2 SVGAGI. V was pared by 7 bases and J by 4 bases, with 7 bases of the junction left unmatched. The CDR3 DNA follows: TGTGCCAGCACTACCTCACAGGGGAATCAGCCCCAGCATTTT. Amino acids: CASTTSQGNQPQHF.

This clone was seen only once. The rearrangement joins TRBV18 to TRBJ1-5, with D perhaps matching TRBD1 (5 bases). The length of the CDR3 is 14 residues. Trimming removed 5 bases at V and 5 bases at J, with 13 bases between. Germline V gene data show CDR1 as KGHSH and CDR2 as LQKENI. The CDR3 DNA follows: TGTGCCAGCTCAACGCAGGGTATCGATCAGCCCCAGCATTTT. Translated: CASSTQGIDQPQHF.

This sequence joins TRBV28 and TRBJ2-3; D unresolved. The V end was cut by 2 bases, the J end by 4 bases, with 13 bases between. This CDR3 has 15 amino acids. The germline V gene encodes CDR1 MDHEN and CDR2 SYDVKM. This CDR3 is CASSLNSRPPDTQYF. The CDR3 DNA is TGTGCCAGCAGTTTAAACTCCCGCCCCCCAGATACGCAGTATTTT.

The chain is built from TRBV4-1 and TRBJ1-2, with 7 bases fitting TRBD1. CDR1 and CDR2 (germline): MGHRA, YSYEKL. The V segment lost 5 bases and the J segment 5 bases; nucleotides outside the gene matches: 11. The CDR3 length is 15 residues. The CDR3, as DNA: TGCGCCAGCAGCATTCCGGGACAGTCATCGTATGGCTACACCTTC. This sequence encodes CASSIPGQSSYGYTF.

The V gene is TRBV4-1, the J gene TRBJ2-5; weak D call: TRBD2 (5 bases). Trimming left V 1 base short and J 4 bases short, with 19 bases between. The CDR3 totals 17 residues. From germline, CDR1 is MGHRA and CDR2 YSYEKL. The CDR3 loop reads CASSQGSSDVSPETQYF. The CDR3 region has the DNA TGCGCCAGCAGCCAAGGGAGTAGCGACGTTTCCCCAGAGACCCAGTACTTC.

This clone was seen repeatedly, ten times or more. V is TRBV3-1 (or the pseudogene TRBV3-2) and J is TRBJ1-2; possibly TRBD1 for D (6 bases). V gave up 3 bases and J gave up 5 bases, with 10 bases separating them. CDR1 and CDR2 from the germline V gene are LGHDT and YNNKEL (reference sequence). The CDR3 has 13 amino acids. The CDR3 here is CASSHGQQYGYTF. The CDR3 DNA follows: TGTGCCAGCAGCCACGGACAGCAGTATGGCTACACCTTC.

This clone was seen a single time. This rearrangement joins TRBV2 to TRBJ1-2, with TRBD1 matching over 9 bases. J was trimmed by 7 bases and V by 8 bases; bases with no gene match: 8. The CDR3 extends over 13 amino acids. Germline lookup yields CDR1 SNHLY and CDR2 FYNNEI. The CDR3 DNA sequence: TGTGCCAGCCAGGGGACAGGGTCCGCTGGCTACACCTTC. This translates into CASQGTGSAGYTF.

The V call is TRBV5-1, the J call TRBJ2-7, with D perhaps matching TRBD2 (5 bases). V shed 0 bases and J shed 3 bases, with 13 bases lying between them. The CDR3 length is 15 residues. Germline CDR1 reads SGHRS; CDR2 reads YFSETQ. The CDR3 loop reads CASSLAGGRYYEQYF. CDR3 DNA: TGCGCCAGCAGCTTGGCCGGAGGCAGGTACTACGAGCAGTACTTC.

On this clone: The same CDR3 is also encoded by other DNA sequences in this sample. The chain links TRBV5-1 to TRBJ1-4; 9 nucleotides line up with TRBD1. Germline CDR1 and CDR2: SGHRS and YFSETQ. V gave up 4 bases and J gave up 8 bases; unmatched junction bases: 3. CDR3 length: 13 residues. The CDR3 here is CASSLGQGEKLFF. CDR3 nucleotides: TGCGCCAGCAGCCTAGGACAGGGGGAAAAACTGTTTTTT.

This chain uses TRBV2 with TRBJ2-1; 7 bases are shared with TRBD1. The CDR3 consists of 13 residues. Losses at the gene ends were 7 bases for V and 8 bases for J; bases not matched to a gene: 8. Germline V gene lookup returns CDR1 SNHLY and CDR2 FYNNEI. The CDR3 loop reads CASNRGAPDEQFF. In nucleotides, the CDR3 is TGTGCCAGCAACAGGGGAGCCCCCGATGAGCAGTTCTTC.

The chain joins TRBV15 to TRBJ2-3; 7 positions agree with TRBD1. The CDR3 consists of 14 residues. Germline CDR1 is LNHNV and CDR2 is YYDKDF (reference sequence). Trimming removed 3 bases from V and 7 bases from J; junction bases left unmatched: 7. CDR3 bases: TGTGCCACCAGCAGGGACAGGAAGATCAATACGCAGTATTTT. It encodes CATSRDRKINTQYF. Supplemented by reference TRBV15 and TRBJ2-3, the full variable domain reads DAMVIQNPRYQVTQFGKPVTLSCSQTLNHNVMYWYQQKSSQAPKLLFHYYDKDFNNEADTPDNFQSRRPNTSFCFLDIRSPGLGDTAMYLCATSRDRKINTQYFGPGTRLTVL.